The next 17 T cell receptor beta chains were all read from a single sample in a study of identical twins. In TCRdb, the 5' RACE reads were re-called with MiXCR into one record per CDR3 protein. This sample has around 530,000 distinct CDR3 sequences; 12% to 15% occur once, and the top ten carry roughly 0.44%. The sample was also linked to a second study, of yellow fever vaccine responses in identical twins.

Sequencing input: CD4+ T cells sorted from blood. All receptors come from a young woman in good health.

The chain employs TRBV4-1 and TRBJ2-5; 10 nucleotides agree with TRBD2. Germline lookup yields CDR1 MGHRA and CDR2 YSYEKL. With 1 base clipped from V and 1 base from J, the junction kept 6 bases outside the gene matches. The CDR3 contains 17 residues. In DNA, the CDR3 is TGCGCCAGCAGCCAAGGATTATCTAGCGGGGGCCAAGAGACCCAGTACTTC. The encoded protein is CASSQGLSSGGQETQYF.

This chain uses TRBV12-3 or TRBV12-4 with TRBJ2-1; D is perhaps TRBD1 (6 bases). The CDR3 has 15 amino acids. V was clipped by 6 bases and J by 3 bases, with 15 bases between them. The CDR3 DNA follows: TGTGCCAGCAGGGAACAGGGTGGGGACTACAATGAGCAGTTCTTC. Translating gives CASREQGGDYNEQFF.

In this sample, this clonotype turned up a few times. The chain uses TRBV27 and TRBJ2-7; 8 bases line up with TRBD2. Per germline, CDR1 MNHEY and CDR2 SMNVEV (reference sequence). The CDR3 extends over 14 amino acids. The V gene end was trimmed by 3 bases and the J gene end by 4 bases; junction bases not matched to a gene: 5. The CDR3 protein is CASSFNGRAYEQYF. CDR3 coding DNA: TGTGCCAGCAGTTTTAACGGGAGGGCTTACGAGCAGTACTTC.

This clonotype showed up just a few times. This chain connects TRBV16 to TRBJ2-7; the match to TRBD1 covers 11 bases. CDR3 size: 15 residues. The germline CDR1 and CDR2 sequences are KGHSY and FQNENV. The ends lost 0 bases at V and 7 bases at J; junction bases unmatched: 5. The chain's CDR3 is CASSQSSGTGGEQYV. In DNA form, the CDR3 reads TGTGCCAGCAGCCAATCAAGTGGGACAGGGGGTGAGCAGTACGTC.

The rearrangement uses TRBV15 and TRBJ2-7, with D uncertain. The CDR3 has 13 residues. The V gene lost 1 base and the J gene lost 3 bases, with 7 bases spanning the gap. Germline lookup yields CDR1 LNHNV and CDR2 YYDKDF (reference sequence). This CDR3 reads CATSRGGYYEQYF. In DNA, the CDR3 is TGTGCCACCAGCAGAGGGGGATACTACGAGCAGTACTTC.

This clonotype occurred many times. The chain links TRBV11-2 to TRBJ2-1; possible D gene TRBD1, 6 bases. V lost 5 bases and J 4 bases, leaving 30 bases between the germline ends. The V gene's germline CDR1 is SGHAT and CDR2 FQNNGV. The CDR3 consists of 20 residues. DNA of the CDR3: TGTGCCAGCAGCCGCGGACAGCTCCTCTCTAGAGGGGATACATACAATGAGCAGTTCTTC. Its translation: CASSRGQLLSRGDTYNEQFF.

This clonotype was observed a few times. This rearrangement joins TRBV12-3 or TRBV12-4 to TRBJ2-4; D might be TRBD1 or TRBD2, each matching 5 bases. This CDR3 is built from 13 residues. Trimming stripped 6 bases from V and 8 bases from J, with 14 bases between. CDR3 sequence (DNA): TGTGCCAGCAGCCGGGACGCTGGGGACATTCAGTACTTC. Residues: CASSRDAGDIQYF.

V is TRBV29-1 and J is TRBJ1-5, with 8 bases fitting TRBD1. CDR3 length equals 13 residues. CDR1 and CDR2 (germline): SQVTM, ANQGSEA. V lost 6 bases and J lost 0; bases outside the gene matches: 1. Here the CDR3 reads CSVGTGSNQPQHF. In DNA form, the CDR3 reads TGCAGCGTGGGGACAGGTAGCAATCAGCCCCAGCATTTT.

The chain uses TRBV7-9 and TRBJ2-2, with no clear D. Germline assignment: CDR1 SEHNR and CDR2 FQNEAQ (reference sequence). The CDR3 covers 16 residues. Trimming stripped 5 bases from V and 1 base from J, with 14 bases between. The CDR3 reads CASSTLRALNTGELFF. CDR3 sequence (DNA): TGTGCCAGCAGCACACTCCGGGCCTTGAACACCGGGGAGCTGTTTTTT.

This clonotype has just a few counts. This CDR3 is CASSLGGGGQRSTDTQYF. CDR3 DNA sequence: TGTGCCAGCAGCTTAGGAGGGGGGGGACAGAGGTCCACAGATACGCAGTATTTT. V is TRBV7-8 and J is TRBJ2-3, with D possibly called TRBD1 or TRBD2 (7 bases each). Germline CDR1 and CDR2: SGHVS and FQNEAQ. Deletions cut 1 base from V and 2 bases from J, with 19 bases between. The CDR3 has 18 amino acids.

The chain uses TRBV5-8 and TRBJ2-2; 7 bases align to TRBD1. Trimming took 1 base from V and 8 from J; bases not matched to a gene: 2. This CDR3 region has 13 residues. Germline CDR1 reads SGHTS; CDR2 reads YDEGEE. CDR3 sequence: CASSLRGLGELFF. CDR3 sequence (DNA): TGTGCCAGCAGCTTGAGGGGGCTGGGGGAGCTGTTTTTT.

This rearrangement joins TRBV10-2 to TRBJ2-7; the D gene is possibly TRBD2 (6 bases). Germline-derived CDR1 and CDR2 are WSHSY and SAAADI. Deletions cut 6 bases from V and 7 bases from J, with 13 bases between. The CDR3 runs to 12 residues. The CDR3 bases are TGCGCCAGCAGGATGGACTATTTTGAGCAGTACTTC. Amino acid sequence: CASRMDYFEQYF.

This clonotype was detected ten times or more. The V and J genes are TRBV24-1 and TRBJ2-2; tentatively, D is TRBD2 (6 bases). V lost 9 bases, J lost 4 bases, and 14 bases lay in between. Looked up from germline, CDR1 is KGHDR and CDR2 is SFDVKD. The CDR3 totals 14 residues. CDR3 in amino acids: CATGGEGPTGELFF. In DNA, the CDR3 is TGTGCCACCGGAGGGGAAGGTCCCACCGGGGAGCTGTTTTTT.

This clonotype occurred a few times. This chain uses TRBV14 with TRBJ2-2; TRBD1 agrees at 8 bases. The CDR3 length is 16 residues. Germline V gives CDR1 SGHDN, CDR2 FVKESK. The trim removed 4 bases at V and 3 bases at J, leaving 7 bases unmatched. The CDR3 region is CASSRKTGAYTGELFF. As DNA, the CDR3 is TGTGCCAGCAGCCGCAAGACAGGGGCCTACACCGGGGAGCTGTTTTTT.

This clonotype was seen more than once but under ten times. The V gene is TRBV6-1, the J gene TRBJ1-1; D is uncertain. Trimming shortened V by 1 base and J by 1 base, and 16 bases separated the two germline ends. Germline V gene data show CDR1 as MNHNS and CDR2 as SASEGT. CDR3 length: 17 residues. CDR3 sequence (DNA): TGTGCCAGCAGTGAAGGGGGAGGAGGGAGGAGGAACACTGAAGCTTTCTTT. Amino acid sequence: CASSEGGGGRRNTEAFF.

A few counts support this clonotype. The chain couples TRBV7-2 to TRBJ1-2; the D gene is possibly TRBD1 (6 bases). This CDR3 is 14 amino acids long. Germline V gene sequence: CDR1 SGHTA, CDR2 FQGNSA. V gave up 6 bases and J gave up 0 bases, with 11 bases separating them. Here the CDR3 DNA reads TGTGCCAGCAGAGGGCAGGGGACTAACTATGGCTACACCTTC. Residues: CASRGQGTNYGYTF. The full variable domain, rest sourced from reference TRBV7-2 and TRBJ1-2, is GAGVSQSPSNKVTEKGKDVELRCDPISGHTALYWYRQSLGQGLEFLIYFQGNSAPDKSGLPSDRFSAERTGGSVSTLTIQRTQQEDSAVYLCASRGQGTNYGYTFGSGTRLTVV.

The rearrangement joins TRBV7-6 to TRBJ2-5; tentatively, D is TRBD1 (6 bases). This CDR3 has 17 residues. CDR1 is SGHVS and CDR2 is FNYEAQ in the germline V gene. Trimming cost V 0 bases and J 2 bases, with 16 bases left between them. The CDR3 region is CASSLARAGAPQETQYF. The CDR3 nucleotides read TGTGCCAGCAGCTTAGCCCGGGCAGGGGCACCACAAGAGACCCAGTACTTC.